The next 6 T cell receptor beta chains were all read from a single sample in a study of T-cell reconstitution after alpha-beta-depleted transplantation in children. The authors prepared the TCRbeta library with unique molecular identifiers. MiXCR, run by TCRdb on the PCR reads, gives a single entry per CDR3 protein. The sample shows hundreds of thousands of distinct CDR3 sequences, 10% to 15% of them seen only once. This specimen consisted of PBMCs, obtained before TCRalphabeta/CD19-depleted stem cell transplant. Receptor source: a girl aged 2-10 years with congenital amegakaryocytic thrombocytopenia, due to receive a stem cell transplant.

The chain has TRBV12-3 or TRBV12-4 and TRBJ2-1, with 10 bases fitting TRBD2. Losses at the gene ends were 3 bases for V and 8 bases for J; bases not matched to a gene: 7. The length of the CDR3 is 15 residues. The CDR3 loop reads CASSFLAGVVYEQFF. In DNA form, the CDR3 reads TGTGCCAGCAGTTTTCTAGCGGGAGTCGTTTATGAGCAGTTCTTC.

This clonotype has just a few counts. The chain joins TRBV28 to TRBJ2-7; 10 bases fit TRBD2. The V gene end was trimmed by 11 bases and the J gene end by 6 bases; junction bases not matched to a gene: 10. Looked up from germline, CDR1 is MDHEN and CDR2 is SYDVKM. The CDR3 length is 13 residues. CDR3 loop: CAVASGRESEQYF. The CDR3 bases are TGTGCCGTAGCTAGCGGGAGAGAAAGCGAGCAGTACTTC.

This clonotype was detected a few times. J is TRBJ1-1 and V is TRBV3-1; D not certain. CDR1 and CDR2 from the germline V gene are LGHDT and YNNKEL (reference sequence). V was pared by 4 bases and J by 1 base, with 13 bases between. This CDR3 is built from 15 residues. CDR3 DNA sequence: TGTGCCAGCAGCCTCGCCTCCCCCGAGAACACTGAAGCTTTCTTT. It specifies CASSLASPENTEAFF.

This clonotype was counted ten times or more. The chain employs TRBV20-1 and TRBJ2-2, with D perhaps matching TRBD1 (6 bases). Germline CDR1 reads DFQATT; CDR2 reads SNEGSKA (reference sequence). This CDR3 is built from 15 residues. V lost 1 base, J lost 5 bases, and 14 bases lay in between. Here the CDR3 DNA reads TGCAGTGCTAGAGCCCCGCCAGGGGTTACCGGGGAGCTGTTTTTT. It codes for CSARAPPGVTGELFF.

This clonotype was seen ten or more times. The CDR3: CASNQWTSSTDTQYF. The DNA for the CDR3 is TGTGCCAGCAACCAATGGACGTCGAGCACAGATACGCAGTATTTT. The chain links TRBV5-4 to TRBJ2-3; no clear D. This CDR3 has 15 residues. Germline V gives CDR1 SGHNT, CDR2 YYREEE (reference sequence). Between the trimmed V and J ends, which lost 6 bases and 0 bases, there was a span of 14 bases.

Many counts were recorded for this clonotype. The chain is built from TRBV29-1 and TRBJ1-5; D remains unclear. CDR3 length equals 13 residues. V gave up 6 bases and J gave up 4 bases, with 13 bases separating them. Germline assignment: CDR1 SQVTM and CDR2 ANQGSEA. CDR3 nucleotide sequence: TGCAGCGTGAGGGTGCGTGCTAATCAGCCCCAGCATTTT. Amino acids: CSVRVRANQPQHF.